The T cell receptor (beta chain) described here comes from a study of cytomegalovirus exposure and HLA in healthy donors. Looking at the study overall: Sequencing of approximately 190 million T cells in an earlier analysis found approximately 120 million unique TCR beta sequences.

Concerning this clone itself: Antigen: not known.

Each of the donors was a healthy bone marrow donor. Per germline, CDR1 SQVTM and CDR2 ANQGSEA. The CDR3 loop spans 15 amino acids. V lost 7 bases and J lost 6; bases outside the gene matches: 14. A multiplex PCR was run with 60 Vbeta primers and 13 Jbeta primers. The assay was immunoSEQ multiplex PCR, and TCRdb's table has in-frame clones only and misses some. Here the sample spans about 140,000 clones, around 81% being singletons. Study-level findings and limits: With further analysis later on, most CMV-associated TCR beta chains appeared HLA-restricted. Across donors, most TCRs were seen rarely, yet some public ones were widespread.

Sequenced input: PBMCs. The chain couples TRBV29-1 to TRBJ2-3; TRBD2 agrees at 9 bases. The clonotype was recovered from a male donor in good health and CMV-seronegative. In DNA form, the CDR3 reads TGCAGCGCTGCCCCACTAGCGGGCCCAAAGGATACGCAGTATTTT. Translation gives CSAAPLAGPKDTQYF.